Listed here is a single T cell receptor beta chain. The sample comes from a study of blood T cell repertoires in COVID-19. On the study more broadly: There were acute and convalescent COVID-19 samples, and they came from the United States, Italy and Spain.

Residents of about two dozen US areas, aged 18 to 89 years, made up the participants. In the original analysis: Cell counts per sample came from amplifying reference gene primers. Generated by immunoSEQ multiplex PCR, the TCRdb table keeps only in-frame clones and is missing some. The DNA gave D and trimming, while V, J and clone size come from that table. Here the sample spans some 290,000 clones, more than 75% being singletons. With 1 base clipped from V and 6 bases from J, the junction kept 13 bases outside the gene matches. The CDR3 has 17 amino acids. Germline V CDR1 and CDR2: SGHTA, FQGNSA. This sequence joins TRBV7-2 and TRBJ2-3; 7 bases agree with TRBD2. Sequenced material: PBMCs or T cells enriched from blood (not recorded which). The clonotype originates from a woman aged 40-49 years with acute COVID-19. The CDR3 spells CASSLGLGSGARDTQYF. CDR3 DNA: TGTGCCAGCAGCTTAGGCCTTGGGAGCGGGGCGCGGGATACGCAGTATTTT.